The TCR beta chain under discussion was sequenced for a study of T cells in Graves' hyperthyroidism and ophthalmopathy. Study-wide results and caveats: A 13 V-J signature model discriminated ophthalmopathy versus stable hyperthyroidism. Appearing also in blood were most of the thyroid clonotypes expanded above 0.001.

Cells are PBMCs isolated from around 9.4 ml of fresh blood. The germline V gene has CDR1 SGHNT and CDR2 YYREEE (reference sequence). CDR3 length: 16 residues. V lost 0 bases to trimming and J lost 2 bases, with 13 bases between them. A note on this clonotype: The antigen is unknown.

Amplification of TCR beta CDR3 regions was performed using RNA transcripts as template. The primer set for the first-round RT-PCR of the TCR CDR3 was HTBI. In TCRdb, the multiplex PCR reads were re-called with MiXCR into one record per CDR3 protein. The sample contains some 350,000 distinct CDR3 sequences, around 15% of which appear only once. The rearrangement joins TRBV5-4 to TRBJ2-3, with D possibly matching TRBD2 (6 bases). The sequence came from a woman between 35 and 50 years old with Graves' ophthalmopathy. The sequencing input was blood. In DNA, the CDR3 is TGTGCCAGCAGCTTGGATGAAGCGGGCGCCACAGATACGCAGTATTTT. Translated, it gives CASSLDEAGATDTQYF.